The source of this TCR beta chain is a study of blood T cells in healthy people across ages. Study-wide context: Template switching caught about one barcoded beta molecule for each two T cells. Study observations and caveats: Older age coincided with a roughly linear decline in TCR beta diversity per million T cells.

This clonotype was seen more than once but under ten times. The antigen is not known. Sample-barcoded 5' priming and a J-beta primer mix drove a second PCR of roughly 7 to 11 cycles. A tag from a template-switch adaptor with 12 random nucleotides marked each cDNA molecule. From the 5' RACE reads, TCRdb called clonotypes with MiXCR, one entry per CDR3 protein. The table includes roughly 1,500,000 distinct CDR3 sequences, roughly 40% detected once. The CDR3 sequence is 17 residues long. Trimming removed 4 bases at V and 2 bases at J, with 21 bases between. Germline CDR1 and CDR2: MNHNY and SVGAGI (reference sequence).

The sample was blood. This receptor was identified in a woman younger than 35 in good health. J is TRBJ2-7 and V is TRBV6-6, with a tentative D call TRBD1 (5 bases). The CDR3 DNA follows: TGTGCCAGCAGTTCCGAAGGGGCAGCGCTTCGACCCTACGAGCAGTACTTC. Its protein is CASSSEGAALRPYEQYF.